One and the same sample provided the 21 T cell receptor beta chains below, sequenced in a study of cytomegalovirus exposure and HLA in healthy donors. The PCR used 60 Vbeta and 13 Jbeta primers. The assay was immunoSEQ multiplex PCR, and TCRdb's table has in-frame clones only and misses some. The data hold 100,000 to 150,000 clones, with 60% to 85% observed a single time. Specimen: PBMCs. These receptors all come from a female donor in good health and CMV-seronegative.

This clone has only one observation. V usage is TRBV18 and J usage is TRBJ2-5; 7 bases line up with TRBD1. This CDR3 comprises 15 residues. Germline assignment: CDR1 KGHSH and CDR2 LQKENI. Trimming took 3 bases from V and 5 from J; bases not matched to a gene: 9. DNA for the CDR3: TGTGCCAGCTCACCCAACAGGGGATTCGGGGAGACCCAGTACTTC. Residues: CASSPNRGFGETQYF.

CDR3 coding DNA: TGTGCCAGCAGTAAACCTGGGACAGGCGAGCAGTACTTC. Amino acids: CASSKPGTGEQYF. The chain couples TRBV6-5 to TRBJ2-7, with TRBD1 identical over 8 bases. This CDR3 has 13 residues. The V and J ends lost 5 bases and 6 bases, in that order; junction bases with no gene match: 6. In germline, CDR1 is MNHEY, CDR2 SVGAGI.

The V and J genes are TRBV27 and TRBJ1-2; D is undetermined. Per germline, CDR1 MNHEY and CDR2 SMNVEV (reference sequence). This CDR3 is 12 amino acids long. V was clipped by 0 bases and J by 6 bases, with 5 bases between them. CDR3 coding DNA: TGTGCCAGCAGTTTATCCGGAGATGGCTACACCTTC. Amino acids: CASSLSGDGYTF.

The rearrangement uses TRBV5-1 and TRBJ2-2, with D perhaps matching TRBD1 (7 bases). CDR3 length equals 13 residues. The germline gives CDR1 SGHRS, CDR2 YFSETQ. Between the trimmed V and J ends, which lost 4 bases and 11 bases, there was a span of 15 bases. This CDR3 is CASSQGGPRELFF. The CDR3 DNA is TGCGCCAGCAGCCAGGGGGGTCCTCGAGAGCTGTTTTTT.

The chain carries TRBV28 and TRBJ2-5; 7 bases map to TRBD1. The J call may be faulty, since TRBJ2-7 better matches the DNA end. This CDR3 has 16 amino acids. Germline CDR1 MDHEN, CDR2 SYDVKM. CDR3 bases: TGTGCCAGCAGTTTATTTTTCCGGACAGGAAGCTACGAGCAGTACTTC. Protein product: CASSLFFRTGSYEQYF.

The chain combines TRBV11-2 with TRBJ2-7, with D unresolved. This CDR3 is 14 amino acids long. Germline V gene sequence: CDR1 SGHAT, CDR2 FQNNGV. Trimming left V 5 bases short and J 4 bases short, with 15 bases between. CDR3 amino acids: CASSPRSPGYEQYF. Written as DNA, the CDR3 is TGTGCCAGCAGCCCTCGAAGCCCCGGTTACGAGCAGTACTTC.

This chain uses TRBV7-9 with TRBJ2-5; a possible D gene is TRBD2 (6 bases). V lost 5 bases to trimming and J lost 9 bases, with 13 bases between them. This CDR3 is 12 amino acids long. CDR1 is SEHNR, CDR2 FQNEAQ, per germline (reference sequence). The CDR3 sequence: CASSPRVAAQYF. The CDR3 bases are TGTGCCAGCAGCCCCCGGGTAGCGGCCCAGTACTTC.

CDR3 residues: CASSLVLAGNEQFF. The DNA for the CDR3 is TGTGCCAGCAGCTTGGTTCTAGCGGGGAATGAGCAGTTCTTC. The chain joins TRBV5-4 to TRBJ2-1, with 9 bases identical to TRBD2. The CDR3 has 14 residues. V gave up 0 bases and J gave up 7 bases; unmatched junction bases: 2. The germline gives CDR1 SGHNT, CDR2 YYREEE (reference sequence).

The chain has TRBV7-9 and TRBJ1-4, with D possibly matching TRBD1 (6 bases). CDR1 SEHNR and CDR2 FQNEAQ come from the germline V gene (reference sequence). This CDR3 comprises 13 residues. With 0 bases removed from V and 8 bases from J, the gap between germline ends came to 7 bases. In DNA form, the CDR3 reads TGTGCCAGCAGCTTAGCGGACAGCGAAAAACTGTTTTTT. This codes for CASSLADSEKLFF.

The count of this clone is one. The chain couples TRBV9 to TRBJ1-2; no firm D call. CDR1 and CDR2 (germline): SGDLS, YYNGEE. V was cut by 1 base and J by 3 bases, with 10 bases left in between. This CDR3 has 14 residues. The CDR3 nucleotides read TGTGCCAGCAGCGTAACTGCCCGCCACTATGGCTACACCTTC. Amino acids: CASSVTARHYGYTF.

The chain is built from TRBV7-8 and TRBJ2-4; 11 bases agree with TRBD1. The CDR3 has 14 amino acids. The ends lost 4 bases at V and 9 bases at J; junction bases unmatched: 5. CDR1 SGHVS and CDR2 FQNEAQ come from the germline V gene. CDR3 protein: CASSSPGQGAIQYF. CDR3 bases: TGTGCCAGCAGCTCCCCAGGACAGGGGGCCATTCAGTACTTC.

The chain is built from TRBV5-8 and TRBJ2-3, with D possibly matching TRBD2 (6 bases). Trimming removed 0 bases from V and 5 bases from J, with 16 bases in between. Germline V gene data show CDR1 as SGHTS and CDR2 as YDEGEE. The CDR3 has 16 residues. The CDR3 protein is CASSLGWTNGVDTQYF. The CDR3 coding sequence is TGTGCCAGCAGCTTGGGGTGGACTAACGGGGTAGATACGCAGTATTTT.

This sequence joins TRBV4-1 and TRBJ2-4, with D perhaps matching TRBD2 (7 bases). This CDR3 is 17 amino acids long. V was pared by 2 bases and J by 1 base, with 15 bases between. From germline, CDR1 is MGHRA and CDR2 YSYEKL. CDR3 loop: CASSQIIRGAAKNIQYF. DNA for the CDR3: TGCGCCAGCAGCCAAATCATACGGGGGGCGGCCAAAAACATTCAGTACTTC.

In its sample, this clone was seen once. The chain carries TRBV7-3 and TRBJ2-3; TRBD2 matches at 11 bases. In germline, CDR1 is SGHTA, CDR2 FQGTGA. CDR3 length equals 17 residues. The trim removed 5 bases at V and 2 bases at J, leaving 9 bases unmatched. CDR3 coding DNA: TGTGCCAGCAGCCACCGACTAGCGGGGCATCTCACAGATACGCAGTATTTT. As protein: CASSHRLAGHLTDTQYF.

This chain connects TRBV6-5 to TRBJ2-7; tentative D call: TRBD1 (6 bases). Trimming took 6 bases from V and 4 from J, leaving 7 bases between them. The CDR3 is made up of 11 amino acids. CDR1 and CDR2 from the germline V gene are MNHEY and SVGAGI. The CDR3 DNA sequence: TGTGCCAGCAGCAGGGGATACGAGCAGTACTTC. Encoded protein: CASSRGYEQYF.

The V gene is TRBV4-2, the J gene TRBJ2-3; 7 nucleotides align to TRBD1. In germline, CDR1 is LGHNA, CDR2 YNFKEQ. The J segment lost 4 bases and the V segment lost 2 bases, leaving 3 bases of the junction unmatched. The CDR3 is 14 residues long. The CDR3 loop is CASSQPTGADTQYF. The CDR3 DNA is TGTGCCAGCAGCCAACCTACAGGGGCAGATACGCAGTATTTT.

The chain uses TRBV6-6 and TRBJ1-4; tentative D call: TRBD1 (5 bases). V lost 2 bases to trimming and J lost 1 base, with 11 bases between them. The CDR3 loop spans 16 amino acids. Germline V lookup: CDR1 MNHNY, CDR2 SVGAGI (reference sequence). This CDR3 reads CASSYGGAGTNEKLFF. DNA of the CDR3: TGTGCCAGCAGTTACGGAGGGGCAGGAACTAATGAAAAACTGTTTTTT.

V usage is TRBV19 and J usage is TRBJ1-3, with D possibly matching TRBD1 (6 bases). The length of the CDR3 is 15 residues. The germline V gene has CDR1 LNHDA and CDR2 SQIVND (reference sequence). The V and J ends lost 6 bases and 0 bases respectively, with 12 bases between them. The DNA for the CDR3 is TGTGCCAGTAGCTTTGACAGGCACTCTGGAAACACCATATATTTT. Protein: CASSFDRHSGNTIYF.

This clone came up once. The chain employs TRBV11-2 and TRBJ2-1; D unresolved. This CDR3 is 15 amino acids long. CDR1 and CDR2 (germline): SGHAT, FQNNGV. V lost 4 bases and J lost 8, with 18 bases in between. The CDR3 nucleotides are TGTGCCAGCAGCTCCTTCCTAGTAGACCTCGATGAGCAGTTCTTC. It codes for CASSSFLVDLDEQFF.

This sequence joins TRBV4-1 and TRBJ1-2; D possibly corresponds to TRBD1 (5 bases). The CDR3 is 15 amino acids. The V end was cut by 4 bases, the J end by 6 bases, with 18 bases between. Germline assignment: CDR1 MGHRA and CDR2 YSYEKL. CDR3 region: CASSRGTVDHDGYTF. The CDR3 coding sequence is TGCGCCAGCAGCCGGGGCACAGTAGATCATGATGGCTACACCTTC.

This clone appeared once. The rearrangement joins TRBV6-5 to TRBJ2-2; 8 bases line up with TRBD1. Germline lookup yields CDR1 MNHEY and CDR2 SVGAGI. V lost 9 bases to trimming and J lost 10 bases; unmatched junction nucleotides: 13. This CDR3 spans 14 amino acids. CDR3 sequence: CASSDRGILLELFF. CDR3 bases: TGTGCCAGTTCCGACAGGGGTATTTTATTGGAGCTGTTTTTT.